The 23 T cell receptor beta chains presented below share a single source sample, sequenced in a study of blood T cell repertoires in COVID-19 (TCRdb year 2020). Library construction relied on the immunoSEQ multiplex PCR assay. Sourced from immuneACCESS, this table was stored by TCRdb with only in-frame sequences that have V and J called. A share of the clones is absent; for the studies checked, an unresolved V gene accounts for under half, and the remainder has no known explanation. The sample profile shows about 110,000 clones; around 78% of them were found once. The ten biggest clones cover 6.2% of the sample. The sample taken for sequencing was peripheral blood. The receptor source for this set is a man at least 80 years old with COVID-19, enrolled during active disease.

The rearrangement joins TRBV29-1 to TRBJ1-4, with D perhaps matching TRBD1 (6 bases). Trimming left V 7 bases short and J 7 bases short, with 16 bases between. Germline V gene lookup returns CDR1 SQVTM and CDR2 ANQGSEA. This CDR3 has 13 amino acids. Here the CDR3 reads CSARTVYGEKLFF. CDR3 coding DNA: TGCAGCGCCCGGACAGTCTACGGTGAAAAACTGTTTTTT. Using reference TRBV29-1 and TRBJ1-4 for the parts outside the CDR3, the full variable domain is SAVISQKPSRDICQRGTSLTIQCQVDSQVTMMFWYRQQPGQSLTLIATANQGSEATYESGFVIDKFPISRPNLTFSTLTVSNMSPEDSSIYLCSARTVYGEKLFFGSGTQLSVL.

The chain combines TRBV5-1 with TRBJ2-7; weak D call: TRBD1 (6 bases). V shed 0 bases and J shed 6 bases, with 16 bases lying between them. Germline CDR1 reads SGHRS; CDR2 reads YFSETQ. This CDR3 region has 15 residues. This chain's CDR3 is CASSLVGGVIGEQYF. The CDR3 nucleotides read TGCGCCAGCAGCTTGGTTGGGGGCGTAATTGGCGAGCAGTACTTC.

This chain connects TRBV2 to TRBJ2-7, with D maybe TRBD1 (5 bases). CDR1 is SNHLY, CDR2 FYNNEI, per germline. The length of the CDR3 is 14 residues. Trimming pared 7 bases from V and 2 bases from J, leaving 15 bases between. This chain's CDR3 is CASKGEADTYEQYF. CDR3 bases: TGTGCCAGCAAAGGAGAGGCGGACACCTACGAGCAGTACTTC.

This clone has a single count. The chain joins TRBV28 to TRBJ1-3, with D maybe TRBD1 (6 bases). The CDR3 is 16 amino acids. The germline gives CDR1 MDHEN, CDR2 SYDVKM. Between the trimmed V and J ends, which lost 4 bases and 3 bases, there was a span of 16 bases. The CDR3 DNA sequence: TGTGCCAGCAGTTCTCCTGGGGGGGGCAATGGAAACACCATATATTTT. Encoded protein: CASSSPGGGNGNTIYF.

This clone came up once. This chain connects TRBV3-1 (or the pseudogene TRBV3-2) to TRBJ2-7; D might be TRBD1 (6 bases). The CDR3 is 13 residues long. Germline V gives CDR1 LGHDT, CDR2 YNNKEL (reference sequence). V dropped 2 bases and J dropped 1 base, with 6 bases sitting between them. The CDR3 region has the DNA TGTGCCAGCAGCCAAAGGGGGTCCTACGAGCAGTACTTC. Encoded protein: CASSQRGSYEQYF.

This clone was recorded a few times. The genes are TRBV28 and TRBJ2-6; D possibly corresponds to TRBD1 (5 bases). Trimming removed 11 bases from V and 0 bases from J, with 14 bases in between. Germline V gene lookup returns CDR1 MDHEN and CDR2 SYDVKM. The CDR3 is 15 amino acids. In DNA, the CDR3 is TGTGCCGCGATACAGGACCTCTCTGGGGCCAACGTCCTGACTTTC. Its protein is CAAIQDLSGANVLTF.

This chain links TRBV19 with TRBJ1-1, with D maybe TRBD1 (5 bases). The CDR3 is made up of 15 amino acids. Deletions cut 4 bases from V and 0 bases from J, with 12 bases between. CDR1 and CDR2 (germline): LNHDA, SQIVND (reference sequence). CDR3 in amino acids: CASSRQLSLNTEAFF. CDR3 nucleotide sequence: TGTGCCAGTAGTAGACAGTTATCGTTGAACACTGAAGCTTTCTTT.

V gene TRBV9 combines with J gene TRBJ2-7; 11 bases line up with TRBD1. Trimming at V came to 3 bases and at J to 5 bases, leaving 7 bases not matched to a gene. The CDR3 is 15 amino acids. Germline assignment: CDR1 SGDLS and CDR2 YYNGEE. The CDR3 sequence is CASSGSGTGGHEQYF. CDR3 DNA sequence: TGTGCCAGCAGCGGATCCGGGACAGGGGGACACGAGCAGTACTTC. The variable domain in full, completed from reference TRBV9 and TRBJ2-7, reads DSGVTQTPKHLITATGQRVTLRCSPRSGDLSVYWYQQSLDQGLQFLIQYYNGEERAKGNILERFSAQQFPDLHSELNLSSLELGDSALYFCASSGSGTGGHEQYFGPGTRLTVT.

This clone was seen a handful of times. This chain uses TRBV25-1 with TRBJ2-7, with D unclear. The ends were cut back, 5 bases at V and 3 bases at J, with 14 bases in the middle. CDR3 length: 14 residues. Germline V gives CDR1 MGHDK, CDR2 SYGVNS. The CDR3 DNA sequence: TGTGCCAGCAGTACGGCGGAGCTCAGCTACGAGCAGTACTTC. Residues: CASSTAELSYEQYF.

V usage is TRBV7-2 and J usage is TRBJ2-2; 7 nucleotides agree with TRBD2. J gave up 9 bases and V 1 base, and 11 bases lay outside the gene matches. The CDR3 is made up of 16 amino acids. Germline CDR1 is SGHTA and CDR2 is FQGNSA. CDR3 residues: CASSLVGGFRIRELFF. CDR3 nucleotide sequence: TGTGCCAGCAGCTTAGTGGGGGGGTTTAGGATACGGGAGCTGTTTTTT.

This clone occurred a few times. CDR3 nucleotide sequence: TGTGCCAGCAGTACCCGCGGGACTGGAAACACCATATATTTT. Amino acids: CASSTRGTGNTIYF. The rearrangement uses TRBV28 and TRBJ1-3, with D hard to call. The CDR3 loop spans 14 amino acids. Germline V gene lookup returns CDR1 MDHEN and CDR2 SYDVKM. Trimming left V 5 bases short and J 2 bases short, with 10 bases between.

This clone was observed once. An end of the junction does not agree with germline; a read error may underlie this. This sequence joins TRBV6-6 and TRBJ2-7; 9 nucleotides line up with TRBD2. This CDR3 has 13 amino acids. CDR1 is MNHNY, CDR2 SVGAGI, per germline (reference sequence). CDR3 amino acids: CASSYVDSGGLNF. The DNA for the CDR3 is TGTGCCAGCAGTTACGTTGACAGCGGGGGGCTCAACTTC.

The gene calls are TRBV30 and TRBJ2-7; TRBD1 agrees at 8 bases. CDR1 and CDR2 from the germline V gene are GTSNPN and SVGIG (reference sequence). The CDR3 is made up of 14 amino acids. J lost 7 bases, V lost 1 base, and 9 bases had no gene match. CDR3 region: CAWSGNGQGSEQYF. CDR3 coding DNA: TGTGCCTGGAGTGGGAACGGACAGGGAAGTGAGCAGTACTTC. Based on the CDR3 plus reference TRBV30 and TRBJ2-7, the full variable domain is SQTIHQWPATLVQPVGSPLSLECTVEGTSNPNLYWYRQAAGRGLQLLFYSVGIGQISSEVPQNLSASRPQDRQFILSSKKLLLSDSGFYLCAWSGNGQGSEQYFGPGTRLTVT.

The J gene is TRBJ2-3, the V gene TRBV6-1, with TRBD2 matching 13 bases. The CDR3 sequence is 19 residues long. Trimming took 0 bases from V and 5 from J; bases not matched to a gene: 11. Germline assignment: CDR1 MNHNS and CDR2 SASEGT. In DNA form, the CDR3 reads TGTGCCAGCAGTGAAGCTTGGACTAGCGGGAGTGGCTACGGAGATACGCAGTATTTT. This translates into CASSEAWTSGSGYGDTQYF.

This clone showed up just once. The V gene is TRBV11-2, the J gene TRBJ2-7, with 9 bases lining up with TRBD2. Germline CDR1 SGHAT, CDR2 FQNNGV. This CDR3 is 15 amino acids long. V lost 5 bases, J lost 0 bases, and 5 bases stayed unmatched. CDR3 loop: CASSETSGSSYEQYF. The CDR3 DNA is TGTGCCAGCAGCGAGACTAGCGGATCCTCCTACGAGCAGTACTTC.

The chain has TRBV6-5 and TRBJ2-2; no reliable D call. This CDR3 comprises 14 residues. V lost 3 bases and J lost 1, with 6 bases in between. Germline V gene lookup returns CDR1 MNHEY and CDR2 SVGAGI. CDR3 sequence reads: CASSYFGNTGELFF. The CDR3 region has the DNA TGTGCCAGCAGTTATTTCGGGAACACCGGGGAGCTGTTTTTT.

This sequence joins TRBV7-2 and TRBJ1-2; perhaps TRBD1 as D (5 bases). The CDR3 loop spans 14 amino acids. From germline, CDR1 is SGHTA and CDR2 FQGNSA. Trimming took off 2 bases at V and 2 bases at J, with 9 bases between the two ends. For the CDR3, the DNA is TGTGCCAGCAGCTTAAAAGCAGGGAACTATGGCTACACCTTC. This encodes CASSLKAGNYGYTF.

The chain has TRBV5-1 and TRBJ2-2; D possibly corresponds to TRBD2 (6 bases). V shed 2 bases and J shed 6 bases, with 11 bases lying between them. CDR3 length equals 14 residues. Germline V lookup: CDR1 SGHRS, CDR2 YFSETQ. Written as DNA, the CDR3 is TGCGCCAGCAGCTTAGGAGGGTCCCCCGGGGAGCTGTTTTTT. Its translation is CASSLGGSPGELFF.

The CDR3 is CASSPPLAGETQYF. The CDR3 nucleotides read TGTGCCAGCTCACCACCCCTAGCGGGAGAGACCCAGTACTTC. The genes are TRBV18 and TRBJ2-5, with 8 bases lining up with TRBD2. CDR3 length: 14 residues. Germline V gene sequence: CDR1 KGHSH, CDR2 LQKENI. V dropped 0 bases and J dropped 4; count of bases not matched to a gene: 1.

This clone was picked up one time. V and J are TRBV2 and TRBJ2-7; perhaps TRBD2 as D (7 bases). The CDR3 sequence is 14 residues long. Germline V lookup: CDR1 SNHLY, CDR2 FYNNEI. V was pared by 3 bases and J by 5 bases, with 14 bases between. The CDR3 sequence: CASSDGGLADEQYF. The CDR3 coding sequence is TGTGCCAGCAGTGACGGGGGGCTAGCGGACGAGCAGTACTTC.

The V and J genes are TRBV21-1 and TRBJ2-7; TRBD1, the table's D call, lacks a check against the DNA. TRBV21-1 represents a pseudogene. The CDR3 covers 19 residues. The DNA for the CDR3 is TGTGCCAGCAGCACTTCCGGGACAGGGTATCGGGGGGGTTCCTACGAGCAGTACTTC. Translating it yields CASSTSGTGYRGGSYEQYF.

V is TRBV29-1 and J is TRBJ2-1; the D is unclear. V was cut by 7 bases and J by 14 bases, with 18 bases left in between. Looked up from germline, CDR1 is SQVTM and CDR2 is ANQGSEA. CDR3 length: 11 residues. CDR3 bases: TGCAGCGCCTTGGAATTGGGCAAGGAGTTCTTC. It specifies CSALELGKEFF.

This chain connects TRBV4-3 to TRBJ2-1; D uncertain. V was clipped by 0 bases and J by 6 bases, with 9 bases between them. The CDR3 extends over 14 amino acids. CDR1 is LGHNA and CDR2 is YSLEER in the germline V gene. The CDR3 DNA is TGCGCCAGCAGCCAAGAAAACATCGCCAATGAGCAGTTCTTC. It yields the protein CASSQENIANEQFF.